The present entry profiles one T cell receptor (beta chain) with its context. The CDR3 runs to 12 residues. Per germline, CDR1 SEHNR and CDR2 FQNEAQ (reference sequence). V dropped 5 bases and J dropped 5 bases, with 10 bases sitting between them. Assay: immunoSEQ multiplex PCR; the TCRdb copy retains only in-frame clones and omits some. The sample contains approximately 180,000 clones, approximately 85% of which appear only once. This specimen comes from a study of blood T cell repertoires in COVID-19. The chain has TRBV7-9 and TRBJ2-7; D might be TRBD1 (5 bases). What was sequenced was peripheral blood. The clonotype originates from a man in his fifties or sixties with acute or convalescent COVID-19. The CDR3 here is CASSRPGNEQYF. CDR3 nucleotide sequence: TGTGCCAGCAGCCGACCAGGGAACGAGCAGTACTTC.